A selection of T cell receptor beta chains follows, all from one sample in a study of shared clonotypes between healthy human individuals. The data were produced by immunoSEQ multiplex PCR, yet TCRdb's version contains in-frame clones alone and is incomplete. The sample shows fewer than 500,000 clones, nearly 80% of them seen only once. The sample consisted of PBMCs. Receptors were obtained from a woman aged 40 to 50 in good health. Some clones in this sample may be carry-over from other donors' samples. The CDR3 runs from the conserved cysteine through the conserved F or W. Fields, in order: clone size, J gene, D gene, V gene, CDR3 protein, CDR3 DNA. The D gene is left open where the match is weak. Size is stated for part of the rows, as once, few or many counts, or as a class when the clone is expanded.

abundance: NA; j_gene: TRBJ2-7; d_gene: NA; v_gene: TRBV29-1; CDR3aa: CSVEDRGVGLSF; CDR3nt: TGCAGCGTTGAAGATAGGGGTGTCGGACTTTCCTTC
abundance: NA; j_gene: TRBJ2-2; d_gene: TRBD1; v_gene: TRBV18; CDR3aa: CASSATGGTNTGELFF; CDR3nt: TGTGCCAGCTCAGCAACAGGGGGGACGAACACCGGGGAGCTGTTTTTT
abundance: few; j_gene: TRBJ2-7; d_gene: TRBD2; v_gene: TRBV11-2; CDR3aa: CASSLDRTSGHEQYF; CDR3nt: TGTGCCAGCAGCTTAGATCGCACTAGCGGCCACGAGCAGTACTTC
abundance: NA; j_gene: TRBJ1-4; d_gene: TRBD1; v_gene: TRBV7-2; CDR3aa: CASSYTGAPFEKLFF; CDR3nt: TGTGCCAGCAGCTACACAGGGGCCCCTTTTGAAAAACTGTTTTTT
abundance: NA; j_gene: TRBJ2-1; d_gene: NA; v_gene: TRBV9; CDR3aa: CASSVESFSYNEQFF; CDR3nt: TGTGCCAGCAGCGTAGAGTCCTTCTCCTACAATGAGCAGTTCTTC
abundance: NA; j_gene: TRBJ1-5; d_gene: NA; v_gene: TRBV25-1; CDR3aa: CASSVGSGNQPQHF; CDR3nt: TGTGCCAGCAGTGTGGGCAGCGGGAATCAGCCCCAGCATTTT
abundance: NA; j_gene: TRBJ2-1; d_gene: NA; v_gene: TRBV29-1; CDR3aa: CSGESEVQFF; CDR3nt: TGCAGCGGCGAATCGGAGGTTCAGTTCTTC
abundance: NA; j_gene: TRBJ2-7; d_gene: NA; v_gene: TRBV7-9; CDR3aa: CASSPPGSYEQYF; CDR3nt: TGTGCCAGCAGCCCCCCAGGGTCCTACGAGCAGTACTTC
abundance: many; j_gene: TRBJ2-1; d_gene: NA; v_gene: TRBV10-2; CDR3aa: CASSEYARSYNEQFF; CDR3nt: TGCGCCAGCAGTGAGTATGCTAGATCCTACAATGAGCAGTTCTTC
abundance: NA; j_gene: TRBJ2-5; d_gene: NA; v_gene: TRBV7-8; CDR3aa: CASSFHEETQYF; CDR3nt: TGTGCCAGCAGCTTTCATGAAGAGACCCAGTACTTC
abundance: NA; j_gene: TRBJ1-5; d_gene: TRBD1; v_gene: TRBV27; CDR3aa: CASSLSAGGSQPQHF; CDR3nt: TGTGCCAGCAGTTTATCGGCAGGGGGCAGTCAGCCCCAGCATTTT
abundance: once; j_gene: TRBJ1-1; d_gene: NA; v_gene: TRBV18; CDR3aa: CASSPPVTRDTEAFF; CDR3nt: TGTGCCAGCTCACCACCGGTGACTAGGGACACTGAAGCTTTCTTT
abundance: NA; j_gene: TRBJ1-4; d_gene: NA; v_gene: TRBV29-1; CDR3aa: CSAEGPQEKLFF; CDR3nt: TGCAGCGCCGAGGGGCCACAGGAAAAACTGTTTTTT
abundance: NA; j_gene: TRBJ2-2; d_gene: TRBD2; v_gene: TRBV4-1; CDR3aa: CASRPRVAGDTGELFF; CDR3nt: TGCGCCAGCAGGCCCCGGGTAGCGGGAGATACCGGGGAGCTGTTTTTT
abundance: NA; j_gene: TRBJ2-1; d_gene: TRBD2; v_gene: TRBV5-1; CDR3aa: CASSSQGLAGRGEYMEQFF; CDR3nt: TGCGCCAGCAGCTCCCAGGGACTAGCGGGGAGGGGGGAATACATGGAGCAGTTCTTC
abundance: once; j_gene: TRBJ2-2; d_gene: NA; v_gene: TRBV7-6; CDR3aa: CASSLLAGSVGELFF; CDR3nt: TGTGCCAGCAGCTTACTCGCGGGAAGCGTCGGGGAGCTGTTTTTT
abundance: NA; j_gene: TRBJ2-6; d_gene: NA; v_gene: TRBV27; CDR3aa: CASGSGANVLTF; CDR3nt: TGTGCTAGTGGCTCTGGGGCCAACGTCCTGACTTTC
abundance: NA; j_gene: TRBJ1-1; d_gene: TRBD1; v_gene: TRBV18; CDR3aa: CASSPGQADRAFF; CDR3nt: TGTGCCAGCTCACCTGGACAGGCAGATCGGGCTTTCTTT
abundance: NA; j_gene: TRBJ1-6; d_gene: NA; v_gene: TRBV4-1; CDR3aa: CASSQAGVSSYNSPLHF; CDR3nt: TGCGCCAGCAGCCAAGCGGGGGTGAGCTCCTATAATTCACCCCTCCACTTT
abundance: NA; j_gene: TRBJ1-4; d_gene: NA; v_gene: TRBV28; CDR3aa: CATQRGYGGEKLFF; CDR3nt: TGTGCCACTCAGCGGGGGTACGGGGGTGAAAAACTGTTTTTT
abundance: NA; j_gene: TRBJ2-3; d_gene: TRBD1; v_gene: TRBV27; CDR3aa: CASSSDRGPPTDTQYF; CDR3nt: TGTGCCAGCAGTTCAGACAGGGGGCCCCCCACAGATACGCAGTATTTT
abundance: NA; j_gene: TRBJ2-1; d_gene: TRBD2; v_gene: TRBV11-2; CDR3aa: CASIPGLAVHEQFF; CDR3nt: TGTGCCAGCATTCCGGGACTAGCGGTCCATGAGCAGTTCTTC
abundance: NA; j_gene: TRBJ2-5; d_gene: NA; v_gene: TRBV5-1; CDR3aa: CASSLGRQETQYF; CDR3nt: TGCGCCAGCAGCTTGGGACGTCAAGAGACCCAGTACTTC
abundance: many; j_gene: TRBJ1-6; d_gene: TRBD1; v_gene: TRBV5-1; CDR3aa: CASSDGTGESPLHF; CDR3nt: TGCGCCAGCAGCGACGGGACAGGGGAGTCACCCCTCCACTTT
abundance: NA; j_gene: TRBJ1-5; d_gene: NA; v_gene: TRBV9; CDR3aa: CASSIKPGQRGNQPQHF; CDR3nt: TGTGCCAGCAGCATAAAACCGGGACAACGTGGCAATCAGCCCCAGCATTTT
abundance: NA; j_gene: TRBJ2-3; d_gene: TRBD2; v_gene: TRBV10-3; CDR3aa: CATRGLAGDTQYF; CDR3nt: TGTGCCACCAGGGGACTAGCGGGAGATACGCAGTATTTT
abundance: once; j_gene: TRBJ2-1; d_gene: NA; v_gene: TRBV5-5; CDR3aa: CASSLAPYNEQFF; CDR3nt: TGTGCCAGCAGCTTGGCACCCTACAATGAGCAGTTCTTC
abundance: NA; j_gene: TRBJ1-2; d_gene: TRBD1; v_gene: TRBV5-1; CDR3aa: CASSPGQGAGYGHTF; CDR3nt: TGCGCCAGCAGCCCGGGACAGGGGGCCGGGTATGGCCACACCTTC
abundance: NA; j_gene: TRBJ2-5; d_gene: NA; v_gene: TRBV6-1; CDR3aa: CASSELFMAGQETQYF; CDR3nt: TGTGCCAGCAGTGAATTATTTATGGCAGGACAAGAGACCCAGTACTTC
abundance: few; j_gene: TRBJ2-3; d_gene: NA; v_gene: TRBV7-9; CDR3aa: CASSLGTGGADGITDTQYF; CDR3nt: TGTGCCAGCAGCTTAGGGACAGGAGGGGCGGACGGGATCACAGATACGCAGTATTTT